This TCR beta chain derives from a study of Graves' ophthalmopathy and Graves' hyperthyroidism. With 4 bases clipped from V and 8 bases from J, the junction kept 9 bases outside the gene matches. Germline V gene sequence: CDR1 SGDLS, CDR2 YYNGEE. The CDR3 is 14 amino acids. Study results and limitations: A 13-signature model separated ophthalmopathy from stable hyperthyroidism, around 88% sensitivity, about 81% specificity.

The sample holds many counts of this clonotype. No antigen is known for it. TCR beta CDR3 regions were amplified from RNA transcripts. A first-round RT-PCR used HTBI primers, followed by a second-round multiplex PCR. A single record per CDR3 protein comes from TCRdb applying MiXCR to the multiplex PCR reads. Among around 40,000 distinct CDR3 sequences listed, 52% were seen once. Moderate-to-severe activity, CAS at least 3, NOSPECS at least 4 and duration under 3 months characterized donors with ophthalmopathy. Pregnancy or lactation, uncontrolled infections and other autoimmune diseases were grounds for excluding patients. Fresh peripheral blood (about 10 ml) yielded the PBMCs.

The clonotype comes from an adult man with Graves' ophthalmopathy. Sequencing used peripheral blood. The chain couples TRBV9 to TRBJ1-5, with 7 bases identical to TRBD1. CDR3 region: CASSPDRADEPQHF. In DNA form, the CDR3 reads TGTGCCAGCAGCCCCGACAGGGCGGATGAGCCCCAGCATTTT.